These T cell receptor beta chains were read from a single sample in a study of blood T cells in healthy people across ages. TCRdb reprocessed the 5' RACE reads via MiXCR and lists one record per CDR3 protein. In the table there are 1.5 million to 1.9 million distinct CDR3 sequences, roughly two fifths of which are singletons. Sequencing was carried out using blood. The origin of the receptors is a woman younger than 30 in good health. Each CDR3 is given with its conserved first and last residue. D genes are given only for firm matches. For some rows the clone size is stated as once, few or many, or as a class when expanded; others skip it.

v_call	d_call	clone_size	j_call	cdr3_aa	cdr3_nt
TRBV4-3	NA	few	TRBJ2-7	CASSKQGEQYF	TGCGCCAGCAGCAAACAAGGCGAGCAGTACTTC
TRBV28	TRBD2	few	TRBJ2-1	CASSLPLAANEQFF	TGTGCCAGCAGTTTACCACTAGCGGCAAATGAGCAGTTCTTC
TRBV2	NA	NA	TRBJ2-5	CASSEPGRQATQYF	TGTGCCAGCAGTGAACCGGGTAGGCAAGCGACCCAGTACTTC
TRBV6-2/TRBV6-3	TRBD2	NA	TRBJ2-3	CASTPAPLAGGKDTQYF	TGTGCCAGCACTCCCGCCCCATTAGCGGGAGGGAAAGATACGCAGTATTTT
TRBV7-9	TRBD2	NA	TRBJ2-2	CASSHPNSGGADGELFF	TGTGCCAGCAGCCACCCCAATAGCGGGGGGGCCGACGGGGAGCTGTTTTTT
TRBV20-1	TRBD2	few	TRBJ2-3	CSAEVAGGASTDTQYF	TGCAGTGCTGAGGTAGCGGGGGGGGCTAGCACAGATACGCAGTATTTT
TRBV6-5	TRBD2	NA	TRBJ2-3	CASRTGLAGLTDTQYF	TGTGCCAGCAGAACGGGACTAGCGGGACTCACAGATACGCAGTATTTT
TRBV10-3	NA	NA	TRBJ1-5	CAISGGGGNQPQHF	TGTGCCATCAGTGGGGGGGGCGGCAATCAGCCCCAGCATTTT
TRBV12-3/TRBV12-4	NA	many	TRBJ2-1	CASSSPGLQYNEQFF	TGTGCCAGCAGTTCCCCGGGCTTACAGTACAATGAGCAGTTCTTC
TRBV4-2	TRBD2	few	TRBJ2-3	CASSQPTRGRTTDTQYF	TGTGCCAGCAGCCAACCCACTCGCGGGAGGACCACAGATACGCAGTATTTT